This T cell receptor (beta chain) was obtained from a study of T cells in Graves' hyperthyroidism and ophthalmopathy. Study results and limitations: A 13 V-J model separated ophthalmopathy from stable hyperthyroidism.

Clinical symptoms, serum thyroxine and TRAb, thyroid ultrasound and orbital computed tomography were used for the diagnoses. TCR beta CDR3 sequences were amplified from RNA transcripts. HTBI primers were the set used in a first-round RT-PCR of the TCR CDR3. TCRdb used MiXCR to reprocess the multiplex PCR reads, holding one entry per CDR3 protein. In the table there are 500,000 or so distinct CDR3 sequences, around 16% of which are singletons. The V and J ends lost 3 bases and 3 bases, in that order; junction bases with no gene match: 5. In germline, CDR1 is SGDLS, CDR2 YYNGEE. This CDR3 region has 15 residues. This clonotype came up many times. Its antigen is currently unknown.

The chain is built from TRBV9 and TRBJ2-3; TRBD2 matches at 9 bases. The clonotype originates from a woman aged 25 to 45 with Graves' ophthalmopathy. Sequencing was performed on blood. CDR3 DNA: TGTGCCAGCAGCGCCGTAGCGGGAGAGACAGATACGCAGTATTTT. Residues: CASSAVAGETDTQYF. Variable domain in full (rest from reference TRBV9 and TRBJ2-3): DSGVTQTPKHLITATGQRVTLRCSPRSGDLSVYWYQQSLDQGLQFLIQYYNGEERAKGNILERFSAQQFPDLHSELNLSSLELGDSALYFCASSAVAGETDTQYFGPGTRLTVL.